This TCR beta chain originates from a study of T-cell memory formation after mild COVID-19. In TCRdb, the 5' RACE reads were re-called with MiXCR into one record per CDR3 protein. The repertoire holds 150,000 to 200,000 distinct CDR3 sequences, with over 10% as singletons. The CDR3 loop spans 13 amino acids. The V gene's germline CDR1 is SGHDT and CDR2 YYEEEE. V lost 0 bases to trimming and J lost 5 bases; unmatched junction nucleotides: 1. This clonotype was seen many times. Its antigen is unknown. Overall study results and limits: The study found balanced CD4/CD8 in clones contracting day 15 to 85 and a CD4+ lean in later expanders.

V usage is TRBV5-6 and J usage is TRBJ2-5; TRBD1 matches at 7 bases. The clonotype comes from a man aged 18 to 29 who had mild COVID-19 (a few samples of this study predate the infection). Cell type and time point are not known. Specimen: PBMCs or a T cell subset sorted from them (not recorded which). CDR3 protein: CASSLEQGETQYF. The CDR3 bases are TGTGCCAGCAGCTTGGAACAGGGGGAGACCCAGTACTTC. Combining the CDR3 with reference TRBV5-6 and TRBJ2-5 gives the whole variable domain DAGVTQSPTHLIKTRGQQVTLRCSPKSGHDTVSWYQQALGQGPQFIFQYYEEEERQRGNFPDRFSGHQFPNYSSELNVNALLLGDSALYLCASSLEQGETQYFGPGTRLLVL.